These 10 T cell receptor beta chains were all obtained from the same sample, sequenced in a study of T cells in Graves' hyperthyroidism and ophthalmopathy. RNA transcripts gave rise to amplified TCR beta CDR3 regions. Initially, a first-round RT-PCR of the TCR CDR3 employed the HTBI primer set. TCRdb used MiXCR to reprocess the multiplex PCR reads, holding one entry per CDR3 protein. The sample has 650,000 to 800,000 distinct CDR3 sequences; 45% are singletons. The sequenced sample consisted of peripheral blood or thyroid tissue (not recorded which). The origin of the receptors is an adult man with Graves' disease, either hyperthyroidism or ophthalmopathy (not recorded which).

Concerning this clonotype: This may come from a read error, since a much larger clone is one base off. This chain connects TRBV29-1 to TRBJ1-4; 10 nucleotides agree with TRBD1. This CDR3 comprises 13 residues. Germline loops: CDR1 SQVTM, CDR2 ANQGSEA. The CDR3 DNA reads TGCAGCGCACGACAGGGGGCCATTGAAAATCTGTTTTTT. Residues: CSARQGAIENLFF.

V gene TRBV14 combines with J gene TRBJ1-6; the D gene is possibly TRBD1 (6 bases). The CDR3 loop spans 14 amino acids. V gave up 4 bases and J gave up 7 bases, with 11 bases separating them. The V gene's germline CDR1 is SGHDN and CDR2 FVKESK. The CDR3 sequence: CASSRDRLNSPLHF. The CDR3 DNA is TGTGCCAGCAGCCGAGACAGGCTGAATTCACCCCTCCACTTT.

About this clonotype: This could be a read error, since a much larger clone is one nucleotide away. The V call is TRBV5-1, the J call TRBJ2-7; D is ambiguous. V lost 0 bases to trimming and J lost 4 bases, with 8 bases between them. CDR3 length equals 13 residues. CDR1 and CDR2 from the germline V gene are SGHRS and YFSETQ. The CDR3 loop reads CASSLDITYEQYF. Here the CDR3 DNA reads TGCGCCAGCAGCTTGGACATAACGTACGAGCAGTACTTC.

This chain links TRBV29-1 with TRBJ1-3, with 8 bases that match TRBD1. The V gene's germline CDR1 is SQVTM and CDR2 ANQGSEA. V was clipped by 6 bases and J by 8 bases; unmatched bases: 15. The CDR3 is 15 amino acids. The CDR3 here is CSVAGQANYGYTIYF. The CDR3, as DNA: TGCAGCGTCGCGGGACAGGCTAACTATGGCTACACCATATATTTT.

This clonotype has at least ten counts. The rearrangement uses TRBV5-1 and TRBJ1-6; no reliable D call. Germline V CDR1 and CDR2: SGHRS, YFSETQ. The CDR3 has 16 residues. The V end was cut by 5 bases, the J end by 3 bases, with 15 bases between. CDR3 in DNA: TGCGCCAGCAGGAGCGGGTCCGGGAGCTATAATTCACCCCTCCACTTT. It is translated as CASRSGSGSYNSPLHF.

As concerns this clonotype: Since a much larger clone is just one base distant, this may be a read error. The V and J genes are TRBV7-8 and TRBJ2-7, with 9 bases matching TRBD2. Germline V gene lookup returns CDR1 SGHVS and CDR2 FQNEAQ. The length of the CDR3 is 12 residues. After removal of 10 bases from V and 5 bases from J, the junction contained 6 bases not matched to a gene. CDR3 in amino acids: CAIASGTHEQYF. The CDR3 region has the DNA TGTGCCATTGCTAGCGGGACCCACGAGCAGTACTTC.

This clonotype was detected ten times or more. The chain carries TRBV7-9 and TRBJ2-5, with 8 bases identical to TRBD2. Germline trimming cut 5 bases from V and 4 bases from J; bases unmatched to any gene: 9. CDR1 and CDR2 (germline): SEHNR, FQNEAQ (reference sequence). The CDR3 is made up of 15 amino acids. CDR3 amino acids: CASSHGMAGGETQYF. The CDR3 coding sequence is TGTGCCAGCAGCCATGGGATGGCGGGAGGAGAGACCCAGTACTTC.

V is TRBV6-1 and J is TRBJ1-1; D is undetermined. In germline, CDR1 is MNHNS, CDR2 SASEGT. Between the trimmed V and J ends, which lost 8 bases and 3 bases, there was a span of 13 bases. The CDR3 spans 13 residues. CDR3 sequence: CASSSESYTEAFF. As DNA, the CDR3 is TGTGCCAGCTCTTCTGAGTCGTACACTGAAGCTTTCTTT.

This clonotype appeared once. A junction end diverges from the germline sequence, so it may reflect a read error. The chain is built from TRBV7-3 and TRBJ1-3; TRBD1 agrees at 10 bases. Germline CDR1 reads SGHTA; CDR2 reads FQGTGA. CDR3 size: 13 residues. The CDR3 nucleotides are TGTGCCAGCAGCTTAAAAGGGACCGGGACAGGGGATTTT. It specifies CASSLKGTGTGDF.

The CDR3 sequence is CASSLGARPKETQYF. The CDR3 region has the DNA TGTGCCAGCAGCTTGGGGGCTAGACCAAAGGAGACCCAGTACTTC. This chain joins TRBV5-6 and TRBJ2-5; D unclear. The CDR3 spans 15 residues. The V gene lost 0 bases and the J gene lost 5 bases, with 14 bases spanning the gap. Germline CDR1 and CDR2: SGHDT and YYEEEE.